The 18 T cell receptor beta chains below come from one sample, sequenced in a study of blood T cell repertoires in COVID-19. This table comes from immunoSEQ multiplex PCR, and its TCRdb copy is limited to in-frame clones, with some not included. The sample has approximately 280,000 clones; 85% are singletons. The source material was PBMCs or T cells enriched from blood (not recorded which). Receptor source: a woman between 50 and 59 years old who had recovered from COVID-19.

J is TRBJ1-1 and V is TRBV6-5; D gene uncertain. Looked up from germline, CDR1 is MNHEY and CDR2 is SVGAGI. The V end was cut by 6 bases, the J end by 1 base, with 9 bases between. The CDR3 spans 13 residues. CDR3 coding DNA: TGTGCCAGCAGCCTCCTCGGGAACACTGAAGCTTTCTTT. Protein sequence: CASSLLGNTEAFF.

The J gene is TRBJ1-2, the V gene TRBV18; TRBD1 aligns across 11 bases. The V gene's germline CDR1 is KGHSH and CDR2 LQKENI. This CDR3 contains 15 residues. Germline trimming cut 0 bases from V and 4 bases from J; bases unmatched to any gene: 1. The CDR3 nucleotides read TGTGCCAGCTCACCACCGGGGACAGGGGGCTATGGCTACACCTTC. It encodes CASSPPGTGGYGYTF.

The chain carries TRBV7-2 and TRBJ1-3; no reliable D call. CDR3 length equals 14 residues. V shed 3 bases and J shed 2 bases, with 8 bases lying between them. Germline V gene data show CDR1 as SGHTA and CDR2 as FQGNSA. The CDR3 DNA is TGTGCCAGCAGCTTGGCCGTCGCTGGAAACACCATATATTTT. This translates into CASSLAVAGNTIYF.

V is TRBV19 and J is TRBJ2-3, with 10 positions matching TRBD2. V gave up 5 bases and J gave up 4 bases; unmatched junction bases: 3. The CDR3 has 14 amino acids. Germline CDR1 and CDR2: LNHDA and SQIVND (reference sequence). CDR3 DNA sequence: TGTGCCAGTAGTCCTCTAGCGGGAGCAGATACGCAGTATTTT. It codes for CASSPLAGADTQYF.

The table lists this clone with many counts. The genes are TRBV28 and TRBJ2-2; 7 bases match TRBD2. Germline values: CDR1 MDHEN, CDR2 SYDVKM. V dropped 3 bases and J dropped 1; count of bases not matched to a gene: 17. CDR3 size: 20 residues. The CDR3 reads CASSFLVRRGSSQNTGELFF. For the CDR3, the DNA is TGTGCCAGCAGTTTCTTGGTTAGGCGGGGGTCCTCTCAGAACACCGGGGAGCTGTTTTTT.

This chain connects TRBV7-9 to TRBJ2-3, with D tentatively TRBD2 (6 bases). The CDR3 has 15 residues. Germline loops: CDR1 SEHNR, CDR2 FQNEAQ (reference sequence). V lost 1 base and J 3 bases, leaving 11 bases between the germline ends. The CDR3 sequence: CASSLGEVRTDTQYF. In nucleotides, the CDR3 is TGTGCCAGCAGCTTAGGGGAGGTGAGGACAGATACGCAGTATTTT.

This sequence joins TRBV2 and TRBJ1-6, with a weak D call TRBD1 (5 bases). Germline V gives CDR1 SNHLY, CDR2 FYNNEI. Deletions cut 4 bases from V and 7 bases from J, with 11 bases between. The CDR3 length is 14 residues. The CDR3 spells CASSGAGKNSPLHF. The CDR3 DNA is TGTGCCAGCAGTGGGGCAGGGAAAAATTCACCCCTCCACTTT.

V usage is TRBV2 and J usage is TRBJ1-2; the D gene is possibly TRBD1 (6 bases). The CDR3 sequence is 13 residues long. V lost 2 bases and J lost 5, with 9 bases in between. The germline CDR1 and CDR2 sequences are SNHLY and FYNNEI. The CDR3 DNA reads TGTGCCAGCAGTGAACAGGGGCAGTATGGCTACACCTTC. Translating it yields CASSEQGQYGYTF.

The CDR3 nucleotides read TGCGCCAGCAGCGCCTCGGGAGCGGGGGCCGGCCGGGAGACCCAGTACTTC. This codes for CASSASGAGAGRETQYF. V is TRBV5-1 and J is TRBJ2-5; 8 positions agree with TRBD2. The CDR3 is 17 amino acids. The V gene end was trimmed by 4 bases and the J gene end by 5 bases; junction bases not matched to a gene: 16. Looked up from germline, CDR1 is SGHRS and CDR2 is YFSETQ.

This clone was counted once. J is TRBJ1-2 and V is TRBV6-1, with D maybe TRBD1 (5 bases). The CDR3 loop spans 14 amino acids. The V end was cut by 5 bases, the J end by 2 bases, with 12 bases between. Germline V lookup: CDR1 MNHNS, CDR2 SASEGT. The chain's CDR3 is CASSSPPGNYGYTF. The CDR3 bases are TGTGCCAGCAGTTCCCCCCCAGGGAACTATGGCTACACCTTC.

V and J are TRBV5-1 and TRBJ1-5, with D possibly matching TRBD1 (6 bases). Trimming removed 2 bases at V and 3 bases at J, with 9 bases between. The CDR3 spans 14 residues. Germline loops: CDR1 SGHRS, CDR2 YFSETQ. The CDR3 nucleotides are TGCGCCAGCAGCTTAGGACAGCCCAATCAGCCCCAGCATTTT. Amino acid sequence: CASSLGQPNQPQHF.

The V and J genes are TRBV15 and TRBJ2-6, with TRBD1 matching 8 bases. The V segment lost 3 bases and the J segment 0 bases; nucleotides outside the gene matches: 1. The CDR3 totals 16 residues. Germline V gene data show CDR1 as LNHNV and CDR2 as YYDKDF (reference sequence). CDR3 loop: CATSSTGGSGANVLTF. The DNA of the CDR3 is TGTGCCACCAGCAGCACAGGGGGCTCTGGGGCCAACGTCCTGACTTTC. Supplemented by reference TRBV15 and TRBJ2-6, the full variable domain reads DAMVIQNPRYQVTQFGKPVTLSCSQTLNHNVMYWYQQKSSQAPKLLFHYYDKDFNNEADTPDNFQSRRPNTSFCFLDIRSPGLGDTAMYLCATSSTGGSGANVLTFGAGSRLTVL.

V is TRBV18 and J is TRBJ2-5; 9 bases match TRBD2. Germline assignment: CDR1 KGHSH and CDR2 LQKENI. The CDR3 loop spans 14 amino acids. With 3 bases clipped from V and 5 bases from J, the junction kept 4 bases outside the gene matches. The CDR3 reads CASSPERGAETQYF. The CDR3, as DNA: TGTGCCAGCTCACCCGAGCGGGGGGCTGAGACCCAGTACTTC. The entire variable domain, with the rest obtained from reference TRBV18 and TRBJ2-5, is as follows: NAGVMQNPRHLVRRRGQEARLRCSPMKGHSHVYWYRQLPEEGLKFMVYLQKENIIDESGMPKERFSAEFPKEGPSILRIQQVVRGDSAAYFCASSPERGAETQYFGPGTRLLVL.

The chain carries TRBV4-1 and TRBJ2-6, with D unclear. Germline V gene sequence: CDR1 MGHRA, CDR2 YSYEKL. Deletions cut 0 bases from V and 4 bases from J, with 19 bases between. The CDR3 sequence is 19 residues long. The CDR3 nucleotides read TGCGCCAGCAGCCAAGAAGTGAGATCCCGCTACGTGGGGGCCAACGTCCTGACTTTC. This sequence encodes CASSQEVRSRYVGANVLTF.

This clone was seen a single time. The rearrangement links TRBV5-1 to TRBJ1-2, with 7 bases matching TRBD1. Germline trimming cut 4 bases from V and 7 bases from J; bases unmatched to any gene: 16. The CDR3 totals 16 residues. The germline CDR1 and CDR2 sequences are SGHRS and YFSETQ. The CDR3 coding sequence is TGCGCCAGCAGCCAAGGGACAGTCTCCCCCGGGGGTGGCTACACCTTC. The encoded protein is CASSQGTVSPGGGYTF. The whole variable domain, remainder taken from reference TRBV5-1 and TRBJ1-2, is KAGVTQTPRYLIKTRGQQVTLSCSPISGHRSVSWYQQTPGQGLQFLFEYFSETQRNKGNFPGRFSGRQFSNSRSEMNVSTLELGDSALYLCASSQGTVSPGGGYTFGSGTRLTVV.

The chain is built from TRBV5-8 and TRBJ1-1, with TRBD1 as a possible D gene (5 bases). V shed 4 bases and J shed 1 base, with 14 bases lying between them. This CDR3 has 15 amino acids. Germline V gene data show CDR1 as SGHTS and CDR2 as YDEGEE. This CDR3 is CASSQGTGGNTEAFF. In DNA form, the CDR3 reads TGTGCCAGCAGCCAAGGGACGGGGGGGAACACTGAAGCTTTCTTT. The full variable domain, with the rest looked up from reference TRBV5-8 and TRBJ1-1, is EAGVTQSPTHLIKTRGQQATLRCSPISGHTSVYWYQQALGLGLQFLLWYDEGEERNRGNFPPRFSGRQFPNYSSELNVNALELEDSALYLCASSQGTGGNTEAFFGQGTRLTVV.

This chain joins TRBV11-2 and TRBJ2-1; D is ambiguous. The CDR3 is 14 residues long. Deletions cut 5 bases from V and 6 bases from J, with 14 bases between. The germline V gene has CDR1 SGHAT and CDR2 FQNNGV. CDR3 in DNA: TGTGCCAGCAGCCTTTTTAATCAGGCCAATGAGCAGTTCTTC. This codes for CASSLFNQANEQFF.

The chain has TRBV10-1 and TRBJ1-1, with unresolved D. V was trimmed by 4 bases and J by 4 bases, leaving 10 bases between them. The CDR3 sequence is 13 residues long. Germline V gene data show CDR1 as WNHNN and CDR2 as SYGVQD (reference sequence). The CDR3 coding sequence is TGCGCCAGCAGTGGTACTCGGGGCACTGAAGCTTTCTTT. As protein: CASSGTRGTEAFF.